One and the same sample provided the 14 T cell receptor beta chains below, sequenced in a study of T cells in Graves' hyperthyroidism and ophthalmopathy (dated by TCRdb to between 2017 and 2020). The library was obtained by multiplex PCR. The run used an Illumina HiSeq 2000. TCR beta CDR3 regions were amplified from RNA transcripts. The TCR CDR3 was subjected to a first round of RT-PCR using the HTBI primer set and the Qiagen OneStep RT-PCR kit. TCRdb reran the public reads through fastp at Q25 and MiXCR, keeping productive beta chains. Under each unique CDR3 protein, matching rows form one entry showing the most common genes and DNA. This sample comprises hundreds of thousands of distinct CDR3 sequences, 16% of them detected only once. The ten top clones hold 3% to 4.5% of the sample. Sequences were obtained from blood. Source of these receptors: a woman between 25 and 40 years old with Graves' hyperthyroidism.

This clonotype was found many times. This rearrangement joins TRBV20-1 to TRBJ1-1; D remains ambiguous. Germline-derived CDR1 and CDR2 are DFQATT and SNEGSKA (reference sequence). V lost 3 bases, J lost 5 bases, and 13 bases lay in between. This CDR3 is 13 amino acids long. In nucleotides, the CDR3 is TGCAGTGCTAGGACACTCTTTGGGACTGAAGCTTTCTTT. Its translation is CSARTLFGTEAFF.

This clonotype showed up just a few times. V is TRBV5-6 and J is TRBJ2-1; possible D gene TRBD1, 6 bases. The germline V gene has CDR1 SGHDT and CDR2 YYEEEE. CDR3 length: 16 residues. Between the trimmed V and J ends, which lost 1 base and 0 bases, there was a span of 11 bases. CDR3 coding DNA: TGTGCCAGCAGCTTGTTGCTAGGGGGCTCCTACAATGAGCAGTTCTTC. Translated, it gives CASSLLLGGSYNEQFF.

Regarding this clonotype: A much larger clone sits a single nucleotide away, making a read error possible. The V gene is TRBV20-1, the J gene TRBJ2-4, with 10 bases aligning to TRBD2. The CDR3 is 14 amino acids. Per the germline V gene, CDR1 is DFQATT and CDR2 is SNEGSKA (reference sequence). Germline trimming cut 5 bases from V and 9 bases from J; bases unmatched to any gene: 10. The CDR3 loop reads CSASTAGGPSIQYF. The CDR3 nucleotides are TGCAGTGCTTCCACAGCGGGAGGGCCGAGCATTCAGTACTTC.

Many counts were recorded for this clonotype. V usage is TRBV6-1 and J usage is TRBJ2-7, with TRBD2 identical over 7 bases. Germline CDR1 and CDR2: MNHNS and SASEGT. The CDR3 length is 15 residues. V lost 0 bases to trimming and J lost 3 bases; unmatched junction nucleotides: 5. CDR3 DNA sequence: TGTGCCAGCAGTGAAGCGGCGGGAGCTGGCTACGAGCAGTACTTC. Protein sequence: CASSEAAGAGYEQYF.

This clonotype came up many times. J is TRBJ2-4 and V is TRBV28; perhaps TRBD1 as D (6 bases). This CDR3 contains 15 residues. Trimming removed 6 bases from V and 7 bases from J, with 19 bases in between. Germline V lookup: CDR1 MDHEN, CDR2 SYDVKM. CDR3 DNA: TGTGCCAGCAGGACTCTCCGAGGGGGTGGGAACATTCAGTACTTC. Protein: CASRTLRGGGNIQYF.

Many counts were recorded for this clonotype. The chain uses TRBV19 and TRBJ2-1; TRBD2 is a possible D gene (7 bases). The length of the CDR3 is 14 residues. Between the trimmed V and J ends, which lost 9 bases and 0 bases, there was a span of 12 bases. Germline V CDR1 and CDR2: LNHDA, SQIVND (reference sequence). The CDR3 region has the DNA TGTGCCAGCAGCGGGACAAGCTCCTACAATGAGCAGTTCTTC. As protein: CASSGTSSYNEQFF.

This clonotype was found many times. The CDR3 coding sequence is TGTGCCAGCAGTTGGGACAGGGACTATGGCTACACCTTC. Amino acid sequence: CASSWDRDYGYTF. The rearrangement links TRBV28 to TRBJ1-2, with 9 nucleotides matching TRBD1. Germline V gene sequence: CDR1 MDHEN, CDR2 SYDVKM. The CDR3 is 13 residues long. Trimming took 4 bases from V and 3 from J; bases not matched to a gene: 0.

This clonotype was observed many times. J is TRBJ2-1 and V is TRBV6-1, with D perhaps TRBD1 (5 bases). Trimming took 3 bases from V and 4 from J, leaving 10 bases between them. Looked up from germline, CDR1 is MNHNS and CDR2 is SASEGT. CDR3 length: 14 amino acids. Written as DNA, the CDR3 is TGTGCCAGCAGTGATTCCCCAGGGTACAATGAGCAGTTCTTC. This encodes CASSDSPGYNEQFF.

There are many counts of this clonotype. The V gene is TRBV6-6, the J gene TRBJ2-3, with D tentatively TRBD1 (5 bases). There are 16 residues in the CDR3. Looked up from germline, CDR1 is MNHNY and CDR2 is SVGAGI (reference sequence). With 2 bases removed from V and 0 bases from J, the gap between germline ends came to 12 bases. This CDR3 reads CASSYTTALSTDTQYF. The CDR3 coding sequence is TGTGCCAGCAGTTACACGACAGCACTAAGCACAGATACGCAGTATTTT.

This clonotype has a count of ten or more. The chain joins TRBV7-2 to TRBJ2-3; the D is unclear. V was trimmed by 5 bases and J by 11 bases, leaving 17 bases between them. From germline, CDR1 is SGHTA and CDR2 FQGNSA. The CDR3 extends over 13 amino acids. CDR3 nucleotides: TGTGCCAGCAGCCAGAACCGACCGGGTGGGCAGTATTTT. Translation: CASSQNRPGGQYF. Full variable domain (outside the CDR3, taken from reference TRBV7-2 and TRBJ2-3): GAGVSQSPSNKVTEKGKDVELRCDPISGHTALYWYRQSLGQGLEFLIYFQGNSAPDKSGLPSDRFSAERTGGSVSTLTIQRTQQEDSAVYLCASSQNRPGGQYFGPGTRLTVL.

This clonotype was found many times. The chain carries TRBV30 and TRBJ2-7; D gene unclear. The germline V and J ends were trimmed by 0 bases and 2 bases, with 8 bases remaining between them. The CDR3 is made up of 13 amino acids. Germline V gene data show CDR1 as GTSNPN and CDR2 as SVGIG (reference sequence). This CDR3 is CAWSVPPAYEQYF. The CDR3 nucleotides read TGTGCCTGGAGTGTCCCTCCGGCCTACGAGCAGTACTTC.

V usage is TRBV20-1 and J usage is TRBJ1-6; TRBD1 matches 11 bases. CDR3 length equals 18 residues. The germline gives CDR1 DFQATT, CDR2 SNEGSKA (reference sequence). The junction had 8 bases not matched to a gene; V was cut back by 0 bases and J by 4 bases. The DNA for the CDR3 is TGCAGTGCTAGAGAGTGGGGGACAGGGGGGGTTTATAATTCACCCCTCCACTTT. It codes for CSAREWGTGGVYNSPLHF.

At least ten counts were recorded for this clonotype. The CDR3 protein is CASSPGVVAGENEQYF. In DNA form, the CDR3 reads TGTGCCAGCTCACCAGGCGTCGTAGCGGGAGAGAACGAGCAGTACTTC. The V call is TRBV18, the J call TRBJ2-7; 9 bases fit TRBD2. Germline values: CDR1 KGHSH, CDR2 LQKENI. This CDR3 region has 16 residues. The junction had 10 bases not matched to a gene; V was cut back by 2 bases and J by 5 bases.

This clonotype has only a few counts. This sequence joins TRBV28 and TRBJ2-3; D unresolved. Germline V lookup: CDR1 MDHEN, CDR2 SYDVKM. The CDR3 has 18 amino acids. Between the trimmed V and J ends, which lost 3 bases and 0 bases, there was a span of 19 bases. CDR3 in amino acids: CASSFSPLTSLSTDTQYF. CDR3 bases: TGTGCCAGCAGTTTCAGCCCCTTGACAAGTTTAAGCACAGATACGCAGTATTTT. Supplemented by reference TRBV28 and TRBJ2-3, the full variable domain reads DVKVTQSSRYLVKRTGEKVFLECVQDMDHENMFWYRQDPGLGLRLIYFSYDVKMKEKGDIPEGYSVSREKKERFSLILESASTNQTSMYLCASSFSPLTSLSTDTQYFGPGTRLTVL.